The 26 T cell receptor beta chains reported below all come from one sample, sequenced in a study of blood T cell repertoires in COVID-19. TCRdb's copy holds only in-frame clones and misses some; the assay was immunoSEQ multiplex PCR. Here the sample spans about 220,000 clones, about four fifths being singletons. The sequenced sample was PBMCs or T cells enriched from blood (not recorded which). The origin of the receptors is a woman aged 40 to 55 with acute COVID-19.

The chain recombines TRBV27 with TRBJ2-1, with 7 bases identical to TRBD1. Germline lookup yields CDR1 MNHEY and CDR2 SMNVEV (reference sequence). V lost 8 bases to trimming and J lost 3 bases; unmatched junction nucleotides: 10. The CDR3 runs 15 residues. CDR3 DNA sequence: TGTGCCAGCGGTTCCGACAGGGCCCTCTACAATGAGCAGTTCTTC. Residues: CASGSDRALYNEQFF.

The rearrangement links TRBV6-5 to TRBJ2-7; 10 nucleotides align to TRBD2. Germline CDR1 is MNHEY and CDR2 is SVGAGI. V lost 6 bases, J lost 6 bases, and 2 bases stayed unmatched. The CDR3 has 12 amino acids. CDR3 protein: CASRLAGTEQYF. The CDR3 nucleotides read TGTGCCAGCAGACTAGCGGGGACCGAGCAGTACTTC.

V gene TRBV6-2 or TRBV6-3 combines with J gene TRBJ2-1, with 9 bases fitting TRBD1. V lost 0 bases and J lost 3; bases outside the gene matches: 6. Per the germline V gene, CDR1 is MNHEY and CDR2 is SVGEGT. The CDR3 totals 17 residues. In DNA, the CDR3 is TGTGCCAGCAGTTACTCGGGACAGGGACTCGGCTACAATGAGCAGTTCTTC. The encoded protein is CASSYSGQGLGYNEQFF.

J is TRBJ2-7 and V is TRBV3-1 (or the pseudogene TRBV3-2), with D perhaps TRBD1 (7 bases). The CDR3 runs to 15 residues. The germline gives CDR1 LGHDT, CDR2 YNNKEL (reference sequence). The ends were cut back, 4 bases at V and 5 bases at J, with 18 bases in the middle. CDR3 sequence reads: CASSPTGDRSDEQYF. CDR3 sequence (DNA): TGTGCCAGCAGCCCAACGGGGGACAGAAGCGACGAGCAGTACTTC.

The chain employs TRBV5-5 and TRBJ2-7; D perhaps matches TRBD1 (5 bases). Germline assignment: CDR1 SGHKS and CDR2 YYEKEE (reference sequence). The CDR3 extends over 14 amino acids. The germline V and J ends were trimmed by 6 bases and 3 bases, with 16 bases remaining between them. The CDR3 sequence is CASIQGQGGYEQYF. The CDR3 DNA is TGTGCCAGCATCCAAGGGCAGGGCGGCTACGAGCAGTACTTC.

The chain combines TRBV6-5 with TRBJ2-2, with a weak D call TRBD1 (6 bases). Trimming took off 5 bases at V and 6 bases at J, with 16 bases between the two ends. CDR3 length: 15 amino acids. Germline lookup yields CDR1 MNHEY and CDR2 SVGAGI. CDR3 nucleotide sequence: TGTGCCAGCAGTACTAGACAGGCGGTGGCCGGGGAGCTGTTTTTT. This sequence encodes CASSTRQAVAGELFF.

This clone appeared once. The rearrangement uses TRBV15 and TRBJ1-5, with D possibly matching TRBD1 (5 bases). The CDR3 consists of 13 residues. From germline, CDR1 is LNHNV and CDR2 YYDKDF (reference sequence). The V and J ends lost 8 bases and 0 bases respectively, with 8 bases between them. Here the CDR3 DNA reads TGTGCCACCGGGACTCATAGCAATCAGCCCCAGCATTTT. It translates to CATGTHSNQPQHF.

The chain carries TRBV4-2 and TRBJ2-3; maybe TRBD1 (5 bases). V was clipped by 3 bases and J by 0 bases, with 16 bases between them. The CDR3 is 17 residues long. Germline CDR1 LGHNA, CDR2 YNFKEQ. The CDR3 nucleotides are TGTGCCAGCAGCCAGTTTTGGGGCGGAGTTAGCACAGATACGCAGTATTTT. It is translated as CASSQFWGGVSTDTQYF.

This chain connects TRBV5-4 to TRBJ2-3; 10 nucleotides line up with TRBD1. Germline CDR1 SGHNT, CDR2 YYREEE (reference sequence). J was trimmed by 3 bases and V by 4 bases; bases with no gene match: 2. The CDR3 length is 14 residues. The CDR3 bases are TGTGCCAGCAGCGAGGGACAGGGGACAGATACGCAGTATTTT. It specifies CASSEGQGTDTQYF.

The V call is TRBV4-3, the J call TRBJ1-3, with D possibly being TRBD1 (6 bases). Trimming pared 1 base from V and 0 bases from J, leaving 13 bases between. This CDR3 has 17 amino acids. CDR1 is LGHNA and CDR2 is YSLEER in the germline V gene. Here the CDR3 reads CASSQGWTESSGNTIYF. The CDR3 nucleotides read TGCGCCAGCAGCCAAGGATGGACAGAAAGCTCTGGAAACACCATATATTTT.

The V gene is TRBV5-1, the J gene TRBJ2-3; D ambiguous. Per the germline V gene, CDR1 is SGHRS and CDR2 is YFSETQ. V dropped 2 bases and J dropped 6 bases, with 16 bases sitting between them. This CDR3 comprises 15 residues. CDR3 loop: CASSFDPDKRDTQYF. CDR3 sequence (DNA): TGCGCCAGCAGCTTTGACCCGGATAAGAGGGATACGCAGTATTTT.

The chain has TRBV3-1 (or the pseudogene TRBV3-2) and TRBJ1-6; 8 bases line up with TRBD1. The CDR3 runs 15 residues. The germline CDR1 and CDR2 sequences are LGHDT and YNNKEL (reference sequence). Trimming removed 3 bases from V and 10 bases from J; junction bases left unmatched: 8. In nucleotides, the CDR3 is TGTGCCAGCAGCCATGGCCAGGGGGCAGGGTCACCCCTCCACTTT. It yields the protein CASSHGQGAGSPLHF.

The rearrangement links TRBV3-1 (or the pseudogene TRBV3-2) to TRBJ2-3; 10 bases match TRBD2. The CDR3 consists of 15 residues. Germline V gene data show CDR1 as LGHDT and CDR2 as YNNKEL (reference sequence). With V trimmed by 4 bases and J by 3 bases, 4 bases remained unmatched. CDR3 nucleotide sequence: TGTGCCAGCAGCCGAGCGGGAGGGATAACAGATACGCAGTATTTT. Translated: CASSRAGGITDTQYF.

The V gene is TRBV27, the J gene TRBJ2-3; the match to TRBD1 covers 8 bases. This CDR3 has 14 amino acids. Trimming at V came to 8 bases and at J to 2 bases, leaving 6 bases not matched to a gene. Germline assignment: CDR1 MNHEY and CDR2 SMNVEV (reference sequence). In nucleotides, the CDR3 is TGTGCCAGCGGACGACAGGGGCTCACAGATACGCAGTATTTT. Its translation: CASGRQGLTDTQYF.

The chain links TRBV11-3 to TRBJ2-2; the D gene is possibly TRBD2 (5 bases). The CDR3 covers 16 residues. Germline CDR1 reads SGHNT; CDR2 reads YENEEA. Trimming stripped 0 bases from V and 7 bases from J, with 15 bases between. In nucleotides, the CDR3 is TGTGCCAGCAGCTTAGAGATTAGCGCTACGGGCGGGGAGCTGTTTTTT. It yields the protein CASSLEISATGGELFF.

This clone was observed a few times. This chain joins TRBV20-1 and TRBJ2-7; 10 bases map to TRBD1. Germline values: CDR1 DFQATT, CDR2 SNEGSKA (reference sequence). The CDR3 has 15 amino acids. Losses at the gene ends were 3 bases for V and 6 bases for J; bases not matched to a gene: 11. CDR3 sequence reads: CSASSGTGDVSEQYF. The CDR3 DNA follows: TGCAGTGCTAGTTCGGGGACAGGGGATGTCAGCGAGCAGTACTTC.

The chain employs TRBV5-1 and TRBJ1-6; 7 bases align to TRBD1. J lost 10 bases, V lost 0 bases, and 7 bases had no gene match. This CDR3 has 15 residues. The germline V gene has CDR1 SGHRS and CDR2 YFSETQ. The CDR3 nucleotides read TGCGCCAGCAGCTTGGCACAGGGGATCGAGTCACCCCTCCACTTT. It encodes CASSLAQGIESPLHF.

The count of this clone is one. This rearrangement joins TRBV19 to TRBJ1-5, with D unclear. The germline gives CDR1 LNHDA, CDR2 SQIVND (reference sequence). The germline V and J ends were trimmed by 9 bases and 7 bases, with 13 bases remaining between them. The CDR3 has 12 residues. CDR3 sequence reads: CASRGINQPQHF. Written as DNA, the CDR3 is TGTGCCAGCCGAGGGATTAACCAGCCCCAGCATTTT.

CDR3 in amino acids: CASSYGGDRGNQPQHF. CDR3 nucleotides: TGTGCCAGCAGTTACGGGGGGGACAGGGGAAATCAGCCCCAGCATTTT. The chain combines TRBV6-5 with TRBJ1-5; 10 bases align to TRBD1. With 2 bases clipped from V and 4 bases from J, the junction kept 5 bases outside the gene matches. Germline lookup yields CDR1 MNHEY and CDR2 SVGAGI. This CDR3 is built from 16 residues.

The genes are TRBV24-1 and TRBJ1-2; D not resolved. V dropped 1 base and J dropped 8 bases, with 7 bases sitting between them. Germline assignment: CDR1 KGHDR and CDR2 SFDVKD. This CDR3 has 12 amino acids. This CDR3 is CATSDFNGGYTF. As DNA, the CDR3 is TGTGCCACCAGTGATTTTAATGGCGGCTACACCTTC.

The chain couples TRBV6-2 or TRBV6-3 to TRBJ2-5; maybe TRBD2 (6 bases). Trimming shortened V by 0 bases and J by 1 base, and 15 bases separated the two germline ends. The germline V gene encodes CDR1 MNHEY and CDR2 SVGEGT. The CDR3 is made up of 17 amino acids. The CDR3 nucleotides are TGTGCCAGCAGTTACTCGATTTCGGTCGGGGGCCAAGAGACCCAGTACTTC. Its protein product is CASSYSISVGGQETQYF.

Here the CDR3 reads CAWSDTGGANSPLHF. The DNA for the CDR3 is TGTGCCTGGAGCGACACAGGGGGGGCCAATTCACCCCTCCACTTT. The J gene is TRBJ1-6, the V gene TRBV30, with 8 bases matching TRBD1. V lost 3 bases and J lost 7; bases outside the gene matches: 8. In germline, CDR1 is GTSNPN, CDR2 SVGIG (reference sequence). The CDR3 is made up of 15 amino acids.

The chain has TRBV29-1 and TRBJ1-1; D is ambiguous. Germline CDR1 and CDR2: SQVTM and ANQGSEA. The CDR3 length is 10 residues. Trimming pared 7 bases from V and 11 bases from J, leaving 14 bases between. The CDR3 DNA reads TGCAGCGCCTCTGAGGAGAGGGCTTTCTTT. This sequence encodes CSASEERAFF.

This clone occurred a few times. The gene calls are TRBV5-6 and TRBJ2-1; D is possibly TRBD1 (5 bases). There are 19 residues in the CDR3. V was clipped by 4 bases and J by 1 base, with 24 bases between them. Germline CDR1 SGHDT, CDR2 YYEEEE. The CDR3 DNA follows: TGTGCCAGCAGCCCCCCTCGGGCAGGGCAGGTTCTTTCCTACAATGAGCAGTTCTTC. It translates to CASSPPRAGQVLSYNEQFF.

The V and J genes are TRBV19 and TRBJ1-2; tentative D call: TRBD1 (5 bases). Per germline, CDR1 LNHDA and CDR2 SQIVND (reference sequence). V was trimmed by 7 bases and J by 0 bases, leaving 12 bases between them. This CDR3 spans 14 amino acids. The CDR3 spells CASTDRHPNYGYTF. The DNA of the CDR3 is TGTGCCAGTACCGACAGACACCCTAACTATGGCTACACCTTC.

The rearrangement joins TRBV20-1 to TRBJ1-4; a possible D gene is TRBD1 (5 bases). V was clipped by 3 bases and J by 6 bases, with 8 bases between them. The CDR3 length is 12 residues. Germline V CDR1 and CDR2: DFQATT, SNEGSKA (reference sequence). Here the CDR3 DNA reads TGCAGTGCTAGTGGGGCAGATGAAAAACTGTTTTTT. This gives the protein CSASGADEKLFF.